The entry below gives a single TCR beta chain sequence along with its context. The antigen remains unidentified. TCRdb keeps only in-frame clones here, not all; method: immunoSEQ multiplex PCR. The sample shows approximately 100,000 clones, around 90% of them seen only once. This specimen belongs to a study of OX40 agonist ivuxolimab in advanced cancers. In the study overall: Patients received the agonistic anti-OX40 (CD134) antibody ivuxolimab. People in dose escalation had one of these cancers: hepatocellular carcinoma, melanoma, renal cell or head and neck cancer. The study, taken as a whole, reports: Average numbers of expanded clones were greater in CD8+ T cells than in CD4+.

Sampled blood was obtained at baseline, cycle 4 day 1, and cycle 7 day 1. Sequenced material: CD4+ or CD8+ T cells sorted from blood, taken in a trial of the OX40 agonist ivuxolimab. This TCR was recovered from an adult with an advanced solid tumor such as melanoma, head and neck, liver or kidney cancer.

This CDR3 is CASSSTIQLAGGSTDTQYF. In DNA form, the CDR3 reads TGTGCCAGCAGCTCCACTATACAACTAGCGGGAGGAAGCACAGATACGCAGTATTTT. The rearrangement links TRBV7-9 to TRBJ2-3; 12 positions match TRBD2. The V gene end was trimmed by 4 bases and the J gene end by 0 bases; junction bases not matched to a gene: 11. Looked up from germline, CDR1 is SEHNR and CDR2 is FQNEAQ (reference sequence). The CDR3 runs to 19 residues.